Here is one TCR beta chain with its context. This clonotype came up many times. Its antigen remains unidentified. Base qualities were left out, and no much larger clone turns up one base away. The data originate from a study of T cell repertoires in cytomegalovirus infection (dated by TCRdb to the late 2010s). Context from the whole study: Donor HLA type was relevant to the analysis, because carriage of CMV infection together with the matching HLA type was indicated by public TCR beta signatures.

The instrument was an Illumina HiSeq 1500. TCRdb reprocessing: public reads trimmed at Q25 with fastp, clones called with MiXCR, in-frame beta chains kept. A single entry per CDR3 protein holds the most common genes and DNA from its merged rows. This sample has under 200,000 distinct CDR3 sequences in its table, and 8% to 10% of those were observed once. The ten largest clones capture around 4.4% of the sample. From the cysteine through the phenylalanine, the CDR3 covers 18 amino acids. Just the 54-base CDR3 DNA is kept, in frame starting at base 1. V trim: 5 bases; J trim: 5 bases; unmatched bases: 14. As encoded in the germline V gene (reference sequence), CDR1 is MNHEY while CDR2 is SMNVEV. The research as a whole found: Cumulative frequency of public TCR beta family members discriminated carriers of CMV infection plus the relevant HLA type in this cohort and an independent roughly 350-donor cohort. The ex vivo response was dominated by HLA-C-restricted CMV-specific TCR beta clonotypes, which also provided the single most frequent clonotype in two of eight donors.

This receptor was taken from a human donor in good health (CMV status not recorded). Some clones in this sample may be carry-over from other donors' samples. Sequencing was carried out using PBMCs. The chain is encoded by TRBV27 joined to TRBJ2-1, with 11 bases matching TRBD2. Here is the DNA: TGTGCCAGCAGTCACTCTAGCGGGAGGACTTTAGGGAACAATGAGCAGTTCTTC. Its translation reads: CASSHSSGRTLGNNEQFF.